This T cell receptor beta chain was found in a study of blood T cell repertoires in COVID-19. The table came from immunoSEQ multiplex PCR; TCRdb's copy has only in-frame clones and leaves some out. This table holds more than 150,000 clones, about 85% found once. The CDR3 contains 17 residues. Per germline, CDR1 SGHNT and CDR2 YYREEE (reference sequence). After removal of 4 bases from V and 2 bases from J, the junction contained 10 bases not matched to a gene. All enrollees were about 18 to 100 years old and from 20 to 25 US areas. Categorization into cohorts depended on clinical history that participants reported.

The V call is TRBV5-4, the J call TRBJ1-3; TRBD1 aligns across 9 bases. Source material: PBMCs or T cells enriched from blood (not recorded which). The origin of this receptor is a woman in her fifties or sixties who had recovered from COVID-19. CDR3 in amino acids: CASSGDRASVPGNTIYF. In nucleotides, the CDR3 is TGTGCCAGCAGCGGGGACAGGGCTTCAGTTCCTGGAAACACCATATATTTT.